Listed here is a single TCR beta chain. This sample was included in a study of blood T cell repertoires in COVID-19. Germline V gene lookup returns CDR1 MNHEY and CDR2 SVGAGI. The CDR3 consists of 15 residues. V shed 4 bases and J 7 bases; nucleotides not matched to a gene: 9. As originally analysed: Amplified reference gene primers provided the basis for estimating nucleated cell counts. Some clones are missing from TCRdb's copy, which holds only in-frame ones; the method was immunoSEQ multiplex PCR. V, J and clone size reflect that table, while D and trimming were determined from the DNA. This sample yields about 300,000 clones, of which 85% are seen a single time; around 2.3% belongs to the top ten. Cohort 3 recovery required two negative PCRs, clearance, or symptom resolution.

This receptor was obtained from a woman aged 50 to 65 who had recovered from COVID-19. The sequenced sample consisted of PBMCs or T cells enriched from blood (not recorded which). V usage is TRBV6-5 and J usage is TRBJ2-2; 7 bases are a match to TRBD1. CDR3 DNA sequence: TGTGCCAGCAGTTTCGCGACAGGGTCTGTCGGGGAGCTGTTTTTT. Its protein product is CASSFATGSVGELFF.